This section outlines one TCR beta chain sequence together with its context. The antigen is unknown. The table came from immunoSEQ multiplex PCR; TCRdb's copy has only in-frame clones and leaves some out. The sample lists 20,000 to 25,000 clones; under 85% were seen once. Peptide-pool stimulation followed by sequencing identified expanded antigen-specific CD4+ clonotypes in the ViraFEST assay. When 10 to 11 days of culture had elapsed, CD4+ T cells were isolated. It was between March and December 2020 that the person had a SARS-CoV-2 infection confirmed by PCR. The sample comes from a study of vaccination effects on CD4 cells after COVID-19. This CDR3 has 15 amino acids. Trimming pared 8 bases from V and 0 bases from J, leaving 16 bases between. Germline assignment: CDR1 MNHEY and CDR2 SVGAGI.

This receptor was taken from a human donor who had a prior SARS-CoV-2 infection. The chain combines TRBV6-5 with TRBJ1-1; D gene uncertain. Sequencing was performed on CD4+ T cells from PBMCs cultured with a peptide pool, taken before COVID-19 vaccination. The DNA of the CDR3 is TGTGCCAGCTATTTGGCACTCTATGTGAACACTGAAGCTTTCTTT. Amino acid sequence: CASYLALYVNTEAFF.